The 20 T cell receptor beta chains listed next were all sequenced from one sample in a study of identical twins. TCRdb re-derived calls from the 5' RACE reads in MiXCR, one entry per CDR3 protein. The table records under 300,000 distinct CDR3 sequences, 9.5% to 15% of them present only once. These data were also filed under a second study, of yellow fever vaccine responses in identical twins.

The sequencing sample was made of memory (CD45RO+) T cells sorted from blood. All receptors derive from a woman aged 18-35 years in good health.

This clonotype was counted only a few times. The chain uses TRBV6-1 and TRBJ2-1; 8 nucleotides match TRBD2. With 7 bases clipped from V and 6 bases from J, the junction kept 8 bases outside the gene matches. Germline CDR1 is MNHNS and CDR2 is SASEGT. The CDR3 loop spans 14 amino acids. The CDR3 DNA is TGTGCCAGCAATACCGGGACTAGAACCAATGAGCAGTTCTTC. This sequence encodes CASNTGTRTNEQFF.

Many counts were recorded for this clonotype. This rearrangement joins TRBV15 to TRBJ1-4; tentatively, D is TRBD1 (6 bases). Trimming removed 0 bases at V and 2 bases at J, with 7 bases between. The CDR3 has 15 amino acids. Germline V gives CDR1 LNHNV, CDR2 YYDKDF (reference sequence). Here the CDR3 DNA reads TGTGCCACCAGCAGAGACAGGGGTACTAATGAAAAACTGTTTTTT. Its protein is CATSRDRGTNEKLFF.

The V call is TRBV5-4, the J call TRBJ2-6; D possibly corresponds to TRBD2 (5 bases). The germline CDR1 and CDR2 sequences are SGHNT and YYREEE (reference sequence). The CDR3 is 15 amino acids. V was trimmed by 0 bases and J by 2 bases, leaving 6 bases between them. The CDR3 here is CASSLAGAGANVLTF. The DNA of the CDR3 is TGTGCCAGCAGCTTGGCCGGGGCTGGGGCCAACGTCCTGACTTTC.

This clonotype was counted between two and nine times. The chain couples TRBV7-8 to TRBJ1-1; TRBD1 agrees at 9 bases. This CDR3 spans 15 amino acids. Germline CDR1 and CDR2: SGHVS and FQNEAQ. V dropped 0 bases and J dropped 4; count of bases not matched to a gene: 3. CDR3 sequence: CASSLARQGGTEAFF. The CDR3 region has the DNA TGTGCCAGCAGCTTAGCTCGACAGGGGGGCACTGAAGCTTTCTTT.

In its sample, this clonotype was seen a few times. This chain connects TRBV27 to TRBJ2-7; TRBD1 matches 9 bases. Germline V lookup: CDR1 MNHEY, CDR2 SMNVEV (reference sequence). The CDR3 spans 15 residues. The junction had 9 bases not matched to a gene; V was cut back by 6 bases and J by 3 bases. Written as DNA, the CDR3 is TGTGCCAGCAGAAACTCCGGACAGGGGTACTACGAGCAGTACTTC. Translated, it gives CASRNSGQGYYEQYF.

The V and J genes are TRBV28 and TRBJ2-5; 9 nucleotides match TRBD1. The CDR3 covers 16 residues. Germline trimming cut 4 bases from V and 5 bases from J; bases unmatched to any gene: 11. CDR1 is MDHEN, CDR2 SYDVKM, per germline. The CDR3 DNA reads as TGTGCCAGCAGTTCACCAGGGACAGGGTCCATGGAGACCCAGTACTTC. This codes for CASSSPGTGSMETQYF.

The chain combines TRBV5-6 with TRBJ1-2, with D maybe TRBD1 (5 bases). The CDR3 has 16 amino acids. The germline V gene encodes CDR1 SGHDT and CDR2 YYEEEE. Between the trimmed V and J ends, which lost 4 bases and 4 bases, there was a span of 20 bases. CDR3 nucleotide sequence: TGTGCCAGCAGCATTGAGGACACCAATTTTTCCTATGGCTACACCTTC. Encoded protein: CASSIEDTNFSYGYTF.

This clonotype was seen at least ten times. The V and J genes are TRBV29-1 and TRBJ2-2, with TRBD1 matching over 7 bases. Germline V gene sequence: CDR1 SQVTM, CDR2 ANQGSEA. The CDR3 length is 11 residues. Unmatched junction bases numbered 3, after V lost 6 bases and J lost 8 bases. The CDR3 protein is CSVDRAGELFF. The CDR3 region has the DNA TGCAGCGTCGACAGGGCTGGGGAGCTGTTTTTT.

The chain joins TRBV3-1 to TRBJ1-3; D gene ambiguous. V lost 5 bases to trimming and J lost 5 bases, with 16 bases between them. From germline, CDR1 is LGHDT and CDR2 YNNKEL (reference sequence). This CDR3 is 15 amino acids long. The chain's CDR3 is CASSSLVTDRNTIYF. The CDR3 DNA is TGTGCCAGCAGCTCACTTGTTACAGATAGAAACACCATATATTTT.

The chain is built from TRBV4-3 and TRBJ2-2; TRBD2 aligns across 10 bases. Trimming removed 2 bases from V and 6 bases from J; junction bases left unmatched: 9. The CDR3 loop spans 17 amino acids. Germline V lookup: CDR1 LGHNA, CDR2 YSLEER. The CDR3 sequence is CASSQKAGGERSGELFF. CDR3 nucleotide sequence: TGCGCCAGCAGCCAAAAAGCGGGAGGGGAGCGGTCCGGGGAGCTGTTTTTT.

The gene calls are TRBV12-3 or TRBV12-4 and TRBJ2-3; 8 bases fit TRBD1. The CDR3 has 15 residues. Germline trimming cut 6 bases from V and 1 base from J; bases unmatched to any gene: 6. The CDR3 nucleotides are TGTGCCAGCAGATCAGGACAGGGAGGCACAGATACGCAGTATTTT. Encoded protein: CASRSGQGGTDTQYF.

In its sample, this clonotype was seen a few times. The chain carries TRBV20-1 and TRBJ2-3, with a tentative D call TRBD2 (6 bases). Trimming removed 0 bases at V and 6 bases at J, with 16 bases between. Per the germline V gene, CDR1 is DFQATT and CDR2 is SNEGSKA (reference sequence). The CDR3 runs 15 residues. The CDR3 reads CSAREVWRERDTQYF. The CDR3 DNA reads TGCAGTGCTAGAGAAGTTTGGCGGGAACGGGATACGCAGTATTTT.

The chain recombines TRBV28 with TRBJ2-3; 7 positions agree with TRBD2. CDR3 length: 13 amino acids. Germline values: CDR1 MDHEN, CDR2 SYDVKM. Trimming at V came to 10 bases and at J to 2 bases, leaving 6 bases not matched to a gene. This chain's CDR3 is CAIAGDLTDTQYF. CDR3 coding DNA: TGTGCCATCGCGGGGGACCTCACAGATACGCAGTATTTT.

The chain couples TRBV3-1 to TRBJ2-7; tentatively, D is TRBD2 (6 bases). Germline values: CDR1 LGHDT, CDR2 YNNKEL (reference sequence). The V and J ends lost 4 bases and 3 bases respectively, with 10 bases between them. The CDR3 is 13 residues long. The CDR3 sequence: CASSRLSGYEQYF. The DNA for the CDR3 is TGTGCCAGCAGCCGACTTAGCGGCTACGAGCAGTACTTC.

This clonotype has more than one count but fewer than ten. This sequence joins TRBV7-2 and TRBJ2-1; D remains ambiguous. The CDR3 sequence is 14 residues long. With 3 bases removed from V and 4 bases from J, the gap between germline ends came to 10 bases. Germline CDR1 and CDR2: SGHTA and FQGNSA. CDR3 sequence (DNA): TGTGCCAGCAGCTTGACGCAGGTTTACAATGAGCAGTTCTTC. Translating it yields CASSLTQVYNEQFF.

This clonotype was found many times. CDR3 sequence: CASSTELGGGEKLFF. CDR3 in DNA: TGTGCCAGCAGTACGGAACTGGGGGGGGGTGAAAAACTGTTTTTT. The chain employs TRBV12-3 or TRBV12-4 and TRBJ1-4; a weak D match, TRBD1 (5 bases). This CDR3 region has 15 residues. Trimming shortened V by 5 bases and J by 7 bases, and 17 bases separated the two germline ends.

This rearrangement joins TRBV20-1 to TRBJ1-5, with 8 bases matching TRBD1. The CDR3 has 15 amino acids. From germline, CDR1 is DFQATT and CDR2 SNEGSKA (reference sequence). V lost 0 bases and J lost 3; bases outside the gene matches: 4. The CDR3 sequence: CSARDRGLDNQPQHF. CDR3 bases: TGCAGTGCTAGAGACAGGGGGCTGGACAATCAGCCCCAGCATTTT.

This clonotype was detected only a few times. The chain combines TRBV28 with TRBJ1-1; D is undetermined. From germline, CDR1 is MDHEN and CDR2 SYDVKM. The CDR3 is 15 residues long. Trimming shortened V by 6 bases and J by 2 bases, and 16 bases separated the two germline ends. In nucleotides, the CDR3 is TGTGCCAGCAGGGTCCTCGGACGCCCCAACACTGAAGCTTTCTTT. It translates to CASRVLGRPNTEAFF. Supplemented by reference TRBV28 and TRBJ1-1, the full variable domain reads DVKVTQSSRYLVKRTGEKVFLECVQDMDHENMFWYRQDPGLGLRLIYFSYDVKMKEKGDIPEGYSVSREKKERFSLILESASTNQTSMYLCASRVLGRPNTEAFFGQGTRLTVV.

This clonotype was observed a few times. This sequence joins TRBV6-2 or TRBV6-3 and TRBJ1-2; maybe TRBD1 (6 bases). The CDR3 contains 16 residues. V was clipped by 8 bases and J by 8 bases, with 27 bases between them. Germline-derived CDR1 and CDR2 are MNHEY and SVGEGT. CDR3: CASGETGSLLFGGYTF. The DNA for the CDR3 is TGTGCCAGCGGAGAGACAGGTAGCCTCCTATTCGGCGGCTACACCTTC.

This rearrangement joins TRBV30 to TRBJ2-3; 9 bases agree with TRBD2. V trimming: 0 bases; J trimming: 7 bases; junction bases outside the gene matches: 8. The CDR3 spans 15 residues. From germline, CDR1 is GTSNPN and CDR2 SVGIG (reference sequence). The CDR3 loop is CAWSVIAGDAYTQYF. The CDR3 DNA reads TGTGCCTGGAGTGTTATAGCGGGGGATGCCTATACGCAGTATTTT.